These 17 T cell receptor beta chains were all obtained from the same sample, sequenced in a study of blood T cell repertoires in COVID-19. TCRdb's copy holds only in-frame clones and misses some; the assay was immunoSEQ multiplex PCR. Of roughly 190,000 clones listed, about 88% were seen once; the top ten hold around 6.6%. The sample consisted of peripheral blood. These receptors all stem from a woman aged 40 to 50 who had recovered from COVID-19.

The chain combines TRBV27 with TRBJ2-7; 7 bases are shared with TRBD2. Germline V gene data show CDR1 as MNHEY and CDR2 as SMNVEV (reference sequence). This CDR3 region has 14 residues. V was pared by 5 bases and J by 5 bases, with 9 bases of the junction left unmatched. CDR3 sequence reads: CASSRGAGTNEQYF. The CDR3 DNA reads TGTGCCAGCAGTCGGGGAGCGGGGACGAACGAGCAGTACTTC.

The chain carries TRBV20-1 and TRBJ2-3; 10 nucleotides agree with TRBD2. The germline V gene has CDR1 DFQATT and CDR2 SNEGSKA (reference sequence). The V segment lost 3 bases and the J segment 1 base; nucleotides outside the gene matches: 4. The CDR3 totals 15 residues. The CDR3 region is CSASDGLAGTDTQYF. CDR3 nucleotide sequence: TGCAGTGCTAGTGACGGACTAGCGGGCACAGATACGCAGTATTTT.

The rearrangement uses TRBV5-1 and TRBJ2-1, with D perhaps matching TRBD1 (5 bases). Deletions cut 2 bases from V and 1 base from J, with 13 bases between. Germline lookup yields CDR1 SGHRS and CDR2 YFSETQ. There are 16 residues in the CDR3. The CDR3 DNA reads as TGCGCCAGCAGCTTAGCGCAGGGAAAATCCTACAATGAGCAGTTCTTC. Its translation is CASSLAQGKSYNEQFF.

This chain joins TRBV6-5 and TRBJ2-7, with 7 bases fitting TRBD2. CDR3 length equals 13 residues. Per the germline V gene, CDR1 is MNHEY and CDR2 is SVGAGI. Trimming removed 6 bases from V and 5 bases from J; junction bases left unmatched: 7. CDR3 bases: TGTGCCAGCAGCAAGGCGGGAGTCCACGAGCAGTACTTC. Protein sequence: CASSKAGVHEQYF.

Comment on this clone: The same CDR3 arises from other DNA sequences in this sample as well. The V and J genes are TRBV9 and TRBJ1-5; D is perhaps TRBD1 (5 bases). Germline loops: CDR1 SGDLS, CDR2 YYNGEE. The CDR3 has 14 residues. The V gene lost 0 bases and the J gene lost 4 bases, with 8 bases spanning the gap. The CDR3 DNA reads as TGTGCCAGCAGCGTAGGTGACAGTAATCAGCCCCAGCATTTT. As protein: CASSVGDSNQPQHF.

This chain uses TRBV19 with TRBJ2-1; D ambiguous. The CDR3 totals 15 residues. V was cut by 2 bases and J by 3 bases, with 11 bases left in between. CDR1 and CDR2 (germline): LNHDA, SQIVND (reference sequence). CDR3 in DNA: TGTGCCAGTAGTATACCCCAGGCCCTCTACAATGAGCAGTTCTTC. Its protein product is CASSIPQALYNEQFF.

This rearrangement joins TRBV12-3 or TRBV12-4 to TRBJ1-1; D is uncertain. V was trimmed by 5 bases and J by 1 base, leaving 5 bases between them. This CDR3 comprises 12 residues. The CDR3 region is CASSPWNTEAFF. DNA for the CDR3: TGTGCCAGCAGTCCCTGGAACACTGAAGCTTTCTTT.

The V call is TRBV27, the J call TRBJ2-7; 9 nucleotides match TRBD1. V gave up 7 bases and J gave up 2 bases; unmatched junction bases: 12. CDR3 length: 16 residues. Germline-derived CDR1 and CDR2 are MNHEY and SMNVEV (reference sequence). The CDR3 nucleotides read TGTGCCAGCACTCTGGCCGGGACAGGGACCACCTACGAGCAGTACTTC. Amino acid sequence: CASTLAGTGTTYEQYF.

This clone was recorded a few times. The chain links TRBV19 to TRBJ2-2, with TRBD2 identical over 7 bases. The V and J ends lost 3 bases and 4 bases, in that order; junction bases with no gene match: 8. The germline V gene has CDR1 LNHDA and CDR2 SQIVND (reference sequence). The CDR3 totals 16 residues. The CDR3 loop reads CASSIRAGATTGELFF. Here the CDR3 DNA reads TGTGCCAGTAGTATCCGGGCGGGAGCCACCACCGGGGAGCTGTTTTTT. Full variable domain (outside the CDR3, taken from reference TRBV19 and TRBJ2-2): DGGITQSPKYLFRKEGQNVTLSCEQNLNHDAMYWYRQDPGQGLRLIYYSQIVNDFQKGDIAEGYSVSREKKESFPLTVTSAQKNPTAFYLCASSIRAGATTGELFFGEGSRLTVL.

The rearrangement joins TRBV27 to TRBJ2-1; 7 bases are a match to TRBD2. CDR1 is MNHEY and CDR2 is SMNVEV in the germline V gene (reference sequence). V dropped 6 bases and J dropped 2; count of bases not matched to a gene: 1. This CDR3 contains 13 residues. CDR3 sequence: CASRLATYNEQFF. DNA for the CDR3: TGTGCCAGCAGACTAGCGACCTACAATGAGCAGTTCTTC.

This clone was picked up a small number of times. The chain recombines TRBV6-5 with TRBJ2-2, with D maybe TRBD2 (5 bases). V lost 6 bases, J lost 2 bases, and 7 bases lay in between. In germline, CDR1 is MNHEY, CDR2 SVGAGI. The CDR3 totals 13 residues. The CDR3 protein is CASSRENTGELFF. The CDR3 nucleotides read TGTGCCAGCAGCCGGGAAAACACCGGGGAGCTGTTTTTT.

The chain links TRBV6-5 to TRBJ1-5; D is ambiguous. The germline V gene encodes CDR1 MNHEY and CDR2 SVGAGI. V was cut by 6 bases and J by 1 base, with 7 bases left in between. The length of the CDR3 is 13 residues. CDR3 protein: CASSGRSNQPQHF. The CDR3 nucleotides read TGTGCCAGCAGCGGGAGAAGCAATCAGCCCCAGCATTTT.

This sequence joins TRBV5-4 and TRBJ1-2; TRBD1 aligns across 11 bases. Trimming cost V 4 bases and J 7 bases; bases outside gene matches: 6. This CDR3 is built from 14 residues. CDR1 SGHNT and CDR2 YYREEE come from the germline V gene (reference sequence). The CDR3, as DNA: TGTGCCAGCAGCCCAGGGACAGGGGGGATTGGCTACACCTTC. Translating it yields CASSPGTGGIGYTF.

The genes are TRBV3-1 (or the pseudogene TRBV3-2) and TRBJ2-6; no firm D call. Trimming shortened V by 0 bases and J by 1 base, and 13 bases separated the two germline ends. CDR3 length: 18 amino acids. Germline CDR1 reads LGHDT; CDR2 reads YNNKEL (reference sequence). DNA of the CDR3: TGTGCCAGCAGCCAAGAACCCCAGATTGTTTCTGGGGCCAACGTCCTGACTTTC. Protein product: CASSQEPQIVSGANVLTF.

The chain recombines TRBV5-8 with TRBJ2-1, with 10 bases identical to TRBD2. Germline assignment: CDR1 SGHTS and CDR2 YDEGEE. The CDR3 has 15 amino acids. Trimming cost V 0 bases and J 10 bases; bases outside gene matches: 7. DNA for the CDR3: TGTGCCAGCAGCTTGGCCCTAGCGGGAGCTCGGGAGCAGTTCTTC. Encoded protein: CASSLALAGAREQFF.

J is TRBJ2-7 and V is TRBV3-1 (or the pseudogene TRBV3-2); the match to TRBD2 covers 7 bases. V dropped 4 bases and J dropped 7; count of bases not matched to a gene: 7. This CDR3 comprises 13 residues. Germline V gives CDR1 LGHDT, CDR2 YNNKEL (reference sequence). The chain's CDR3 is CASSLGLVREQYF. For the CDR3, the DNA is TGTGCCAGCAGCCTCGGACTAGTTAGAGAGCAGTACTTC.

V usage is TRBV5-1 and J usage is TRBJ2-2, with TRBD2 as a possible D gene (6 bases). There are 15 residues in the CDR3. The V end was cut by 5 bases, the J end by 6 bases, with 17 bases between. Germline V gives CDR1 SGHRS, CDR2 YFSETQ. CDR3 loop: CASRRPAEGSGELFF. CDR3 DNA sequence: TGCGCCAGCAGACGTCCGGCGGAGGGGTCCGGGGAGCTGTTTTTT. The full variable domain, completed using reference TRBV5-1 and TRBJ2-2, is KAGVTQTPRYLIKTRGQQVTLSCSPISGHRSVSWYQQTPGQGLQFLFEYFSETQRNKGNFPGRFSGRQFSNSRSEMNVSTLELGDSALYLCASRRPAEGSGELFFGEGSRLTVL.